These 22 T cell receptor beta chains were sequenced from one sample in a study of shared clonotypes between healthy human individuals. Method: immunoSEQ multiplex PCR; TCRdb's copy keeps in-frame clones and lacks some. Of fewer than 600,000 clones listed, roughly 80% are singletons. Sequenced input: PBMCs. The receptors shown here come from a woman aged 40 to 49 in good health. Some clones in this sample may be carry-over from other donors' samples.

The rearrangement uses TRBV28 and TRBJ1-5; D unresolved. This CDR3 spans 14 amino acids. Germline CDR1 MDHEN, CDR2 SYDVKM. V was shortened by 6 bases and J by 1 base, with 10 bases between the two germline ends. The CDR3 sequence: CASRPRQSNQPQHF. The CDR3 DNA reads TGTGCCAGCAGACCGAGGCAGAGCAATCAGCCCCAGCATTTT. Variable domain in full (rest from reference TRBV28 and TRBJ1-5): DVKVTQSSRYLVKRTGEKVFLECVQDMDHENMFWYRQDPGLGLRLIYFSYDVKMKEKGDIPEGYSVSREKKERFSLILESASTNQTSMYLCASRPRQSNQPQHFGDGTRLSIL.

The chain is built from TRBV9 and TRBJ2-1; 9 positions match TRBD2. Germline V CDR1 and CDR2: SGDLS, YYNGEE. The CDR3 contains 15 residues. With V trimmed by 0 bases and J by 4 bases, 2 bases remained unmatched. The CDR3 here is CASSVVAGVYNEQFF. For the CDR3, the DNA is TGTGCCAGCAGCGTAGTAGCGGGAGTTTACAATGAGCAGTTCTTC.

The chain is built from TRBV7-3 and TRBJ2-5, with 8 positions matching TRBD1. The germline V gene has CDR1 SGHTA and CDR2 FQGTGA. Losses at the gene ends were 5 bases for V and 3 bases for J; bases not matched to a gene: 5. The CDR3 sequence is 14 residues long. The CDR3 region has the DNA TGTGCCAGCAGCCAGGACAGGGAGGAAGAGACCCAGTACTTC. As protein: CASSQDREEETQYF.

J is TRBJ1-5 and V is TRBV15; D remains unclear. The germline gives CDR1 LNHNV, CDR2 YYDKDF (reference sequence). This CDR3 spans 14 amino acids. V lost 0 bases and J lost 7, with 10 bases in between. Here the CDR3 DNA reads TGTGCCACCAGCAGAGATATTGCGGGACAGCCCCAGCATTTT. This sequence encodes CATSRDIAGQPQHF.

The chain joins TRBV5-6 to TRBJ2-3; possibly TRBD1 for D (5 bases). The germline V gene has CDR1 SGHDT and CDR2 YYEEEE. V shed 0 bases and J shed 10 bases, with 15 bases lying between them. This CDR3 contains 14 residues. The CDR3, as DNA: TGTGCCAGCAGCTTGGCGGCTACCTTACAGGCGCAGTATTTT. Its protein product is CASSLAATLQAQYF.

J is TRBJ2-7 and V is TRBV11-3; 7 bases align to TRBD1. CDR3 length: 15 amino acids. V was pared by 0 bases and J by 3 bases, with 5 bases of the junction left unmatched. Germline CDR1 reads SGHNT; CDR2 reads YENEEA. CDR3 protein: CASSLDGPGGYEQYF. The CDR3 DNA is TGTGCCAGCAGCTTAGATGGTCCAGGGGGCTACGAGCAGTACTTC.

The rearrangement links TRBV19 to TRBJ2-7, with 9 bases that match TRBD1. The CDR3 is 13 amino acids. Germline V gene data show CDR1 as LNHDA and CDR2 as SQIVND (reference sequence). The junction had 3 bases not matched to a gene; V was cut back by 6 bases and J by 3 bases. CDR3 in amino acids: CASSRDRDYEQYF. The CDR3 nucleotides are TGTGCCAGTAGCCGGGACAGGGACTACGAGCAGTACTTC.

The genes are TRBV6-5 and TRBJ1-1; a weak D match, TRBD1 (5 bases). Germline V gives CDR1 MNHEY, CDR2 SVGAGI. Between the trimmed V and J ends, which lost 5 bases and 1 base, there was a span of 11 bases. The CDR3 spans 14 residues. The CDR3 reads CASSPATGNTEAFF. The CDR3, as DNA: TGTGCCAGCAGTCCCGCCACAGGGAACACTGAAGCTTTCTTT.

The J gene is TRBJ2-3, the V gene TRBV11-2; D perhaps matches TRBD1 (6 bases). V shed 5 bases and J shed 0 bases, with 15 bases lying between them. The length of the CDR3 is 16 residues. CDR1 and CDR2 from the germline V gene are SGHAT and FQNNGV. This CDR3 is CASSPGLGASTDTQYF. CDR3 bases: TGTGCCAGCAGCCCGGGGTTGGGGGCCAGCACAGATACGCAGTATTTT.

The rearrangement uses TRBV6-5 and TRBJ2-7; 8 bases match TRBD2. V was pared by 6 bases and J by 4 bases, with 11 bases of the junction left unmatched. The germline V gene encodes CDR1 MNHEY and CDR2 SVGAGI. This CDR3 is 15 amino acids long. CDR3 DNA: TGTGCCAGCAGGCTCGGCGGGACTAGTATTTACGAGCAGTACTTC. Its translation: CASRLGGTSIYEQYF.

The V gene is TRBV15, the J gene TRBJ2-6; no reliable D call. There are 16 residues in the CDR3. V was clipped by 5 bases and J by 0 bases, with 11 bases between them. Germline values: CDR1 LNHNV, CDR2 YYDKDF (reference sequence). CDR3 in DNA: TGTGCCACCAGCGTCGATCCTAGCTCTGGGGCCAACGTCCTGACTTTC. It encodes CATSVDPSSGANVLTF.

Concerning this clone: This same CDR3 is encoded by further DNA sequences in the sample. The chain employs TRBV5-1 and TRBJ2-1, with D perhaps matching TRBD1 (6 bases). Deletions cut 0 bases from V and 8 bases from J, with 6 bases between. The CDR3 runs to 12 residues. Germline V lookup: CDR1 SGHRS, CDR2 YFSETQ. The CDR3 here is CASSLDRDEQFF. The CDR3 DNA reads TGCGCCAGCAGCTTGGACAGGGATGAGCAGTTCTTC. The full variable domain, its missing parts supplied by reference TRBV5-1 and TRBJ2-1, is KAGVTQTPRYLIKTRGQQVTLSCSPISGHRSVSWYQQTPGQGLQFLFEYFSETQRNKGNFPGRFSGRQFSNSRSEMNVSTLELGDSALYLCASSLDRDEQFFGPGTRLTVL.

This chain connects TRBV25-1 to TRBJ1-4, with D uncertain. The germline V and J ends were trimmed by 4 bases and 4 bases, with 10 bases remaining between them. The V gene's germline CDR1 is MGHDK and CDR2 SYGVNS. The CDR3 has 14 residues. This CDR3 is CASSGSLGNEKLFF. CDR3 in DNA: TGTGCCAGCAGTGGCTCCCTCGGTAATGAAAAACTGTTTTTT. Filled out from reference TRBV25-1 and TRBJ1-4, the complete variable domain reads EADIYQTPRYLVIGTGKKITLECSQTMGHDKMYWYQQDPGMELHLIHYSYGVNSTEKGDLSSESTVSRIRTEHFPLTLESARPSHTSQYLCASSGSLGNEKLFFGSGTQLSVL.

The sample holds one count of this clone. The V and J genes are TRBV19 and TRBJ2-7; TRBD2 aligns across 8 bases. V lost 4 bases, J lost 6 bases, and 11 bases stayed unmatched. CDR1 is LNHDA and CDR2 is SQIVND in the germline V gene (reference sequence). This CDR3 is built from 15 residues. CDR3 DNA sequence: TGTGCCAGTAGTACCTCCGGGACTAGGCCTCGCGAGCAGTACTTC. Encoded protein: CASSTSGTRPREQYF.

The gene calls are TRBV30 and TRBJ1-3, with 8 bases that match TRBD1. CDR3 length: 14 amino acids. Per germline, CDR1 GTSNPN and CDR2 SVGIG (reference sequence). Unmatched junction bases numbered 5, after V lost 4 bases and J lost 3 bases. This chain's CDR3 is CAWNPTGGGNTIYF. Written as DNA, the CDR3 is TGTGCCTGGAACCCTACAGGGGGTGGAAACACCATATATTTT.

The rearrangement joins TRBV11-2 to TRBJ2-7; 8 nucleotides align to TRBD2. Losses at the gene ends were 1 base for V and 6 bases for J; bases not matched to a gene: 11. CDR3 length: 16 residues. CDR1 and CDR2 (germline): SGHAT, FQNNGV. The DNA of the CDR3 is TGTGCCAGCAGCTTAGTTATTAGCGGGGTAACCTCCGAGCAGTACTTC. Amino acid sequence: CASSLVISGVTSEQYF.

This clone was picked up a small number of times. J is TRBJ2-5 and V is TRBV30, with no clear D. Per germline, CDR1 GTSNPN and CDR2 SVGIG (reference sequence). The CDR3 consists of 13 residues. V lost 4 bases, J lost 5 bases, and 14 bases lay in between. CDR3 protein: CAWTGRARETQYF. CDR3 in DNA: TGTGCCTGGACCGGTAGGGCTCGGGAGACCCAGTACTTC.

Notes on this clone: A far larger clone is only one base removed, so a read error is likely. Within the sample, other DNA sequences also encode this same CDR3. The chain links TRBV11-2 to TRBJ1-1, with a possible D match to TRBD1 (6 bases). This CDR3 is built from 16 residues. Germline V gives CDR1 SGHAT, CDR2 FQNNGV. Here the CDR3 DNA reads TGTGCTAGCAGCCCCTACAGGGAGTCCCCGAACACTGAAGCTTTCTTT. Its protein product is CASSPYRESPNTEAFF.

This clone was counted a single time. The junction differs from germline at one of its ends, possibly a read error. This sequence joins TRBV7-7 and TRBJ2-7; D possibly corresponds to TRBD1 (6 bases). Germline V gene lookup returns CDR1 SSHAT and CDR2 FNYEAQ (reference sequence). The CDR3 totals 13 residues. The CDR3 spells CASSPTGSGEQYF. CDR3 bases: TGTGCTAGCAGCCCAACAGGGAGTGGCGAGCAGTACTTC.

This clone was picked up a small number of times. A far larger clone lies a single base away; this is likely a read error. The same CDR3 also results from other DNA sequences found in this sample. The chain couples TRBV9 to TRBJ2-3; D gene ambiguous. Germline-derived CDR1 and CDR2 are SGDLS and YYNGEE. The CDR3 sequence is 14 residues long. CDR3 protein: CASSPALLTDTQYF. CDR3 DNA: TGTGCCAGCAGCCCCGCCCTCCTAACAGATACACAGTATTTT. Variable domain in full (rest from reference TRBV9 and TRBJ2-3): DSGVTQTPKHLITATGQRVTLRCSPRSGDLSVYWYQQSLDQGLQFLIQYYNGEERAKGNILERFSAQQFPDLHSELNLSSLELGDSALYFCASSPALLTDTQYFGPGTRLTVL.

The rearrangement uses TRBV7-6 and TRBJ2-2; D possibly corresponds to TRBD2 (6 bases). The CDR3 is made up of 12 amino acids. V was trimmed by 4 bases and J by 6 bases, leaving 6 bases between them. Germline loops: CDR1 SGHVS, CDR2 FNYEAQ. Here the CDR3 reads CASSSGAGELFF. CDR3 DNA sequence: TGTGCCAGCAGCTCGGGAGCCGGGGAGCTGTTTTTT.

V usage is TRBV7-2 and J usage is TRBJ2-7; D unresolved. CDR1 is SGHTA, CDR2 FQGNSA, per germline. Trimming pared 5 bases from V and 2 bases from J, leaving 13 bases between. This CDR3 has 14 residues. The CDR3 protein is CASSPGGAPYEQYF. CDR3 coding DNA: TGTGCCAGCAGCCCGGGTGGCGCCCCCTACGAGCAGTACTTC.